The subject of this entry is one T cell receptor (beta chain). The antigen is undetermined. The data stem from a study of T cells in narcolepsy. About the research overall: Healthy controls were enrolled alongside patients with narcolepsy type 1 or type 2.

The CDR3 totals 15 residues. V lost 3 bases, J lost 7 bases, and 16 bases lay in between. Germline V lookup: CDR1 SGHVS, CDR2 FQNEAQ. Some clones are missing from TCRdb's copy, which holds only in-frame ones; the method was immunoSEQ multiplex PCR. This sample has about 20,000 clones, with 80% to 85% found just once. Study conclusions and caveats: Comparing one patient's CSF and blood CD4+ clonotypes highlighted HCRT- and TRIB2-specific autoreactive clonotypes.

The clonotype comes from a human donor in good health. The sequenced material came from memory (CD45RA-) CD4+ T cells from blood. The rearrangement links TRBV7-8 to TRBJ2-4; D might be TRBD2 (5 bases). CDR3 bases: TGTGCCAGCAGCTTGGTCGGAGGTGAGCGGAACATTCAGTACTTC. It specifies CASSLVGGERNIQYF.